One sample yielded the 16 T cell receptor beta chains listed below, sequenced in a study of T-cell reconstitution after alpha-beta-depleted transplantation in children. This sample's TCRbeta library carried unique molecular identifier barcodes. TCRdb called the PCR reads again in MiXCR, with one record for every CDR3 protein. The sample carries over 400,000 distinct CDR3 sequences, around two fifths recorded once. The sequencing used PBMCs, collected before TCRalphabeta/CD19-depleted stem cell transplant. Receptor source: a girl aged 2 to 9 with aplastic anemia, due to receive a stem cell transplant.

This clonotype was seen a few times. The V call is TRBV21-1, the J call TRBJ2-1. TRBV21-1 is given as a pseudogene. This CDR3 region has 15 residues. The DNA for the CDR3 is TGTGCCAGCAGCAAAGGAAGACCCCGACTGGGTGAGCAGTTCTTC. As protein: CASSKGRPRLGEQFF.

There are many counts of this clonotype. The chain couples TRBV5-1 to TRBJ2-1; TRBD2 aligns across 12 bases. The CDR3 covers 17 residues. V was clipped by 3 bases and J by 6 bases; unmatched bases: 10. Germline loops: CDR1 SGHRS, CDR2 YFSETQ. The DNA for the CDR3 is TGCGCCAGCAGCTACTCGACTAGCGGGAGATCTTTCAATGAGCAGTTCTTC. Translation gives CASSYSTSGRSFNEQFF.

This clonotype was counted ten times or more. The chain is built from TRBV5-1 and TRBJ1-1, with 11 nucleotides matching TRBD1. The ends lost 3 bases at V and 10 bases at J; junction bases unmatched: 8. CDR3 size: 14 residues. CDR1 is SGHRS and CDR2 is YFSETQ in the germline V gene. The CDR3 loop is CASSSGQGAGGAFF. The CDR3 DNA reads TGCGCCAGCAGCTCCGGACAGGGGGCAGGAGGAGCTTTCTTT.

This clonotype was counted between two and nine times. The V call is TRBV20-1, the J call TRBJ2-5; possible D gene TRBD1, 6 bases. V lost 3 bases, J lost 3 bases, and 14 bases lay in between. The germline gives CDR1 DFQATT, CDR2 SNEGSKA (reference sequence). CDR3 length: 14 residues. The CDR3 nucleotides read TGCAGTGCTAGCCGGGACACTAGAAAAGAGACCCAGTACTTC. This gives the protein CSASRDTRKETQYF.

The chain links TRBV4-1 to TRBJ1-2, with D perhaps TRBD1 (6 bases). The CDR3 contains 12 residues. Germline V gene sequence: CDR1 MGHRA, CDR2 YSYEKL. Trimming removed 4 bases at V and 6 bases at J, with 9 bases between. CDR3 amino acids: CASSLDSNGYTF. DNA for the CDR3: TGCGCCAGCAGCCTGGACAGCAATGGCTACACCTTC.

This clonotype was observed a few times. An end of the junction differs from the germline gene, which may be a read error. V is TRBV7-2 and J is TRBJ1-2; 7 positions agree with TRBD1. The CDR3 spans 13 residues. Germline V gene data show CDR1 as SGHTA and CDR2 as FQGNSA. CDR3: CASSLMSGGGHYF. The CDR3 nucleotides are TGTGCCAGCAGCTTAATGTCAGGGGGGGGACACTACTTC.

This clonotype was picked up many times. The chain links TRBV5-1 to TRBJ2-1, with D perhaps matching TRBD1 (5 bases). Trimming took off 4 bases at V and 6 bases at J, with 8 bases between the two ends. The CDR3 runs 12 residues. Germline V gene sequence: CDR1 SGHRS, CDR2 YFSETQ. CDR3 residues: CASSPDINEQFF. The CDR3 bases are TGCGCCAGCAGCCCGGACATCAATGAGCAGTTCTTC.

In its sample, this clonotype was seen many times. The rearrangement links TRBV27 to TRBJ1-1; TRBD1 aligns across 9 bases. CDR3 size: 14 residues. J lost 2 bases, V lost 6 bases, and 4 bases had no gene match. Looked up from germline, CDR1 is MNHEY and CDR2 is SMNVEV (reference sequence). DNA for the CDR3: TGTGCCAGCAGCGAACAGGGGGCAAACACTGAAGCTTTCTTT. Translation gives CASSEQGANTEAFF.

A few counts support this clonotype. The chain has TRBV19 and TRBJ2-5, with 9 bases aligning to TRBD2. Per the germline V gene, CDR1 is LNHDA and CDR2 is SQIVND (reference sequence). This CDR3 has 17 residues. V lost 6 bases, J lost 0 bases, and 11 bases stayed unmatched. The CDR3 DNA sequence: TGTGCCAGTAGCCCACGCCTGGGACTAGCCGACCAAGAGACCCAGTACTTC. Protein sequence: CASSPRLGLADQETQYF.

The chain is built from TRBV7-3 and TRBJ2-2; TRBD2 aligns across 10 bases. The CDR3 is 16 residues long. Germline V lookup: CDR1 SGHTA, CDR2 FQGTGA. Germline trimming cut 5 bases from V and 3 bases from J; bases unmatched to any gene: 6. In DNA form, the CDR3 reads TGTGCCAGCAGCGCCACTAGCGGGGTTTACACCGGGGAGCTGTTTTTT. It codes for CASSATSGVYTGELFF.

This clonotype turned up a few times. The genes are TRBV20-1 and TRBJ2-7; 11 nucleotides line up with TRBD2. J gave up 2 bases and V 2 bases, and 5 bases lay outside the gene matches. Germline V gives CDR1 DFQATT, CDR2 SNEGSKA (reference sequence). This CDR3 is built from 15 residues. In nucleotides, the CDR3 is TGCAGTGCTAGAACCCTAGCGGGGGGACCCTACGAGCAGTACTTC. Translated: CSARTLAGGPYEQYF.

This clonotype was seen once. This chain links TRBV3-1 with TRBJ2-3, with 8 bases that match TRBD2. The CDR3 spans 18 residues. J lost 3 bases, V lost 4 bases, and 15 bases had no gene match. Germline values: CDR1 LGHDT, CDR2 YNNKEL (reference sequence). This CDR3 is CASSRVGRIAGGTDTQYF. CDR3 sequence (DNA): TGTGCCAGCAGCCGGGTCGGGAGGATCGCGGGGGGAACAGATACGCAGTATTTT.

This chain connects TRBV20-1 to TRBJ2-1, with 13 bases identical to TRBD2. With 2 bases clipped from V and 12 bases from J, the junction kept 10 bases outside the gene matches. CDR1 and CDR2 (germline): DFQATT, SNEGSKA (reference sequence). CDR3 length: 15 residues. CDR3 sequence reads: CSARPLAGGPDRQFF. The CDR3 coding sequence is TGCAGTGCTAGACCACTAGCGGGAGGGCCGGACAGGCAGTTCTTC.

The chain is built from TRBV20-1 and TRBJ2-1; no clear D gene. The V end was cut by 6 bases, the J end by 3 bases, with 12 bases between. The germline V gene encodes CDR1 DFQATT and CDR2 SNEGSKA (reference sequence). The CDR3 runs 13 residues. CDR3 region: CSAPSVFYNEQFF. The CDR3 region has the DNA TGCAGTGCCCCGAGCGTTTTCTACAATGAGCAGTTCTTC.

The CDR3 protein is CSANSGGGYEQYF. CDR3 DNA sequence: TGCAGTGCTAATAGCGGGGGAGGCTACGAGCAGTACTTC. The V gene is TRBV20-1, the J gene TRBJ2-7; 9 bases match TRBD2. The CDR3 runs 13 residues. The germline CDR1 and CDR2 sequences are DFQATT and SNEGSKA (reference sequence). Trimming cost V 4 bases and J 3 bases; bases outside gene matches: 4.

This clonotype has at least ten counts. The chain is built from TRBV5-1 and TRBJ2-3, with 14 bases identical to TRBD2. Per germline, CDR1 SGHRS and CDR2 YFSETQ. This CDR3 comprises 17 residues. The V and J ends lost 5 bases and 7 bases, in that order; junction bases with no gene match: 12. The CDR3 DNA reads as TGCGCCAGCAGGGAGGGACTAGCGGGAGCAGTGTGGAATACGCAGTATTTT. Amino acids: CASREGLAGAVWNTQYF.